This entry is about one T cell receptor (beta chain). What it binds is unknown. Primers: 52 TRBV forward and 13 TRBJ reverse. This table comes from immunoSEQ multiplex PCR, and its TCRdb copy is limited to in-frame clones, with some not included. The sample includes tens of thousands of clones, roughly 88% of them seen just once. The data are from a study of regulatory T cells. Study results and caveats: Patient repertoires had restricted TRB V-J pairs and skewed V and J usage, most in Tregs. Hydrophobic residues at CDR3 positions 6 and 7 were enriched in conventional CD4+ T cells of CD3G-deficient patients.

Every patient with CD3G deficiency had evidence of autoimmunity. Patients aged 2 to 39 years had fewer naive T cells. CD4+ T cells were divided by sorting: CD25-high CD127-low Tregs, CD25-low CD127-high conventional cells. The sequenced material came from conventional CD4+ T cells sorted from blood. This receptor was obtained from a child younger than 18 with CD3G deficiency.

CDR3 amino acids: CASSQEPFGSYEQYF. CDR3 nucleotides: TGCGCCAGCAGCCAAGAGCCCTTTGGCTCCTACGAGCAGTACTTC. The genes are TRBV4-1 and TRBJ2-7; D unresolved. Trimming left V 0 bases short and J 0 bases short, with 9 bases between. Germline V gene lookup returns CDR1 MGHRA and CDR2 YSYEKL. The CDR3 totals 15 residues.